These 19 T cell receptor beta chains originate from one sample sequenced in a study of T cell changes during pregnancy in multiple sclerosis. Method: immunoSEQ multiplex PCR; TCRdb's copy keeps in-frame clones and lacks some. Of tens of thousands of clones listed, approximately 92% are singletons. This material consisted of peripheral blood, taken in the third trimester of pregnancy. The receptors were sampled from a female donor in good health, enrolled as a control in a pregnancy study.

V is TRBV28 and J is TRBJ1-2; a possible D gene is TRBD1 (5 bases). This CDR3 comprises 15 residues. The germline V and J ends were trimmed by 3 bases and 2 bases, with 13 bases remaining between them. Per the germline V gene, CDR1 is MDHEN and CDR2 is SYDVKM. CDR3 residues: CASSFIGHPNYGYTF. The CDR3 region has the DNA TGTGCCAGCAGTTTTATCGGACACCCAAACTATGGCTACACCTTC.

V is TRBV7-3 and J is TRBJ1-1, with D perhaps matching TRBD1 (6 bases). V dropped 6 bases and J dropped 6 bases, with 17 bases sitting between them. Per the germline V gene, CDR1 is SGHTA and CDR2 is FQGTGA. The CDR3 loop spans 14 amino acids. CDR3 nucleotide sequence: TGTGCCAGCAGTCAAACAGGGCCAGGGGCTGAAGCTTTCTTT. It specifies CASSQTGPGAEAFF.

This chain joins TRBV5-1 and TRBJ1-2; perhaps TRBD1 as D (6 bases). Trimming took 0 bases from V and 3 from J, leaving 12 bases between them. This CDR3 comprises 15 residues. Per the germline V gene, CDR1 is SGHRS and CDR2 is YFSETQ. Here the CDR3 reads CASSLGRTEYYGYTF. In DNA, the CDR3 is TGCGCCAGCAGCTTGGGGCGGACAGAATACTATGGCTACACCTTC.

In this sample, this clone turned up once. This chain uses TRBV7-3 with TRBJ2-3, with 9 bases lining up with TRBD2. This CDR3 is built from 15 residues. Germline V gene sequence: CDR1 SGHTA, CDR2 FQGTGA. V dropped 3 bases and J dropped 4; count of bases not matched to a gene: 5. CDR3 in amino acids: CASSFGGGGPDTQYF. Written as DNA, the CDR3 is TGTGCCAGCAGCTTCGGCGGGGGGGGCCCAGATACGCAGTATTTT.

CDR3 amino acids: CAGEAGEFDNEQFF. CDR3 bases: TGTGCCGGAGAAGCGGGAGAATTCGACAATGAGCAGTTCTTC. The chain links TRBV6-1 to TRBJ2-1; 8 nucleotides agree with TRBD2. The germline gives CDR1 MNHNS, CDR2 SASEGT. This CDR3 is 14 amino acids long. The V segment lost 11 bases and the J segment 5 bases; nucleotides outside the gene matches: 11.

The rearrangement joins TRBV6-5 to TRBJ1-1; a possible D gene is TRBD1 (5 bases). This CDR3 region has 15 residues. The germline CDR1 and CDR2 sequences are MNHEY and SVGAGI. Trimming cost V 6 bases and J 1 base, with 15 bases left between them. The CDR3 DNA reads TGTGCCAGCAGCTCACCGGGACTGACGAACACTGAAGCTTTCTTT. Its protein is CASSSPGLTNTEAFF.

This chain connects TRBV19 to TRBJ2-1, with 9 bases lining up with TRBD2. The CDR3 runs 15 residues. Unmatched junction bases numbered 11, after V lost 6 bases and J lost 8 bases. Germline V gene lookup returns CDR1 LNHDA and CDR2 SQIVND (reference sequence). For the CDR3, the DNA is TGTGCCAGTAGGGGAGGGTCTAGCGGGGAAGATGAGCAGTTCTTC. Protein product: CASRGGSSGEDEQFF.

This chain joins TRBV4-3 and TRBJ2-1; 10 positions agree with TRBD1. Trimming cost V 2 bases and J 6 bases; bases outside gene matches: 7. The CDR3 totals 16 residues. The germline V gene encodes CDR1 LGHNA and CDR2 YSLEER. CDR3 in amino acids: CASSQTEDRGGNEQFF. For the CDR3, the DNA is TGCGCCAGCAGCCAAACCGAGGACAGGGGGGGCAATGAGCAGTTCTTC.

J is TRBJ2-5 and V is TRBV11-2; no definite D call. The ends were cut back, 2 bases at V and 1 base at J, with 2 bases in the middle. Germline CDR1 reads SGHAT; CDR2 reads FQNNGV. CDR3 length: 12 amino acids. CDR3 loop: CASSLRQETQYF. For the CDR3, the DNA is TGTGCCAGCAGCTTACGCCAAGAGACCCAGTACTTC.

The V gene is TRBV7-2, the J gene TRBJ1-1; unclear D gene. Between the trimmed V and J ends, which lost 3 bases and 5 bases, there was a span of 7 bases. The CDR3 has 12 amino acids. Germline CDR1 SGHTA, CDR2 FQGNSA. The CDR3 DNA reads as TGTGCCAGCAGCTTGACCGGGACTGAAGCTTTCTTT. It translates to CASSLTGTEAFF.

The chain uses TRBV9 and TRBJ2-3; 10 bases are a match to TRBD2. This CDR3 has 15 residues. From germline, CDR1 is SGDLS and CDR2 YYNGEE. V shed 4 bases and J 6 bases; nucleotides not matched to a gene: 8. CDR3 sequence (DNA): TGTGCCAGCAGCCAGGTGACTAGCGGGTGGGATACGCAGTATTTT. Translated, it gives CASSQVTSGWDTQYF.

V usage is TRBV7-9 and J usage is TRBJ1-2; TRBD1 matches at 10 bases. J lost 4 bases, V lost 5 bases, and 7 bases had no gene match. Germline V gene lookup returns CDR1 SEHNR and CDR2 FQNEAQ (reference sequence). The CDR3 length is 15 residues. The CDR3 coding sequence is TGTGCCAGCAGCGACAGGGGGCTGGCCCTCTATGGCTACACCTTC. Its protein is CASSDRGLALYGYTF.

The chain recombines TRBV7-9 with TRBJ1-6, with 12 nucleotides matching TRBD1. Germline CDR1 is SEHNR and CDR2 is FQNEAQ (reference sequence). The CDR3 sequence is 19 residues long. V was clipped by 5 bases and J by 2 bases; unmatched bases: 10. Here the CDR3 reads CASSPGTGGEQTYNSPLHF. In DNA, the CDR3 is TGTGCCAGCAGCCCAGGGACAGGGGGCGAACAGACCTATAATTCACCCCTCCACTTT.

The V and J genes are TRBV27 and TRBJ2-1; a weak D match, TRBD1 (6 bases). The CDR3 has 14 residues. V lost 5 bases, J lost 5 bases, and 13 bases lay in between. Germline CDR1 reads MNHEY; CDR2 reads SMNVEV (reference sequence). CDR3 region: CASSTPDRHNEQFF. DNA of the CDR3: TGTGCCAGCAGTACACCGGACAGACACAATGAGCAGTTCTTC.

The V call is TRBV5-4, the J call TRBJ2-3; 11 nucleotides match TRBD2. Germline CDR1 is SGHNT and CDR2 is YYREEE (reference sequence). J lost 0 bases, V lost 4 bases, and 4 bases had no gene match. This CDR3 comprises 16 residues. CDR3 in amino acids: CASSIRLAGSTDTQYF. The CDR3 DNA follows: TGTGCCAGCAGCATCAGACTAGCGGGGAGCACAGATACGCAGTATTTT.

This rearrangement joins TRBV5-1 to TRBJ1-2; D unclear. Germline-derived CDR1 and CDR2 are SGHRS and YFSETQ. The CDR3 sequence is 12 residues long. Trimming stripped 5 bases from V and 3 bases from J, with 8 bases between. The CDR3 DNA reads as TGCGCCAGCAGAAGGGAGGACTATGGCTACACCTTC. It yields the protein CASRREDYGYTF.

The chain recombines TRBV5-6 with TRBJ1-6, with unresolved D. The V end was cut by 4 bases, the J end by 14 bases, with 16 bases between. Germline CDR1 reads SGHDT; CDR2 reads YYEEEE. The CDR3 contains 13 residues. As DNA, the CDR3 is TGTGCCAGCAGCCGGACTAAACCTGGGGCCCTCCACTTT. Encoded protein: CASSRTKPGALHF.

This clone was counted a single time. V is TRBV28 and J is TRBJ2-1; D gene unclear. In germline, CDR1 is MDHEN, CDR2 SYDVKM. The V and J ends lost 2 bases and 10 bases respectively, with 9 bases between them. The CDR3 runs to 12 residues. CDR3 bases: TGTGCCAGCAGTTTAGATAGTTCAGAGCAGTTCTTC. As protein: CASSLDSSEQFF.

CDR3 sequence reads: CASSVGPGKANVLTF. The DNA for the CDR3 is TGTGCCAGCAGCGTAGGTCCAGGGAAGGCCAACGTCCTGACTTTC. The V call is TRBV9, the J call TRBJ2-6, with D perhaps matching TRBD1 (5 bases). The V and J ends lost 0 bases and 6 bases respectively, with 10 bases between them. The CDR3 extends over 15 amino acids. Per the germline V gene, CDR1 is SGDLS and CDR2 is YYNGEE.